Listed below are T cell receptor beta chains from one sample, sequenced in a study of blood T cell repertoires in COVID-19. The table came from immunoSEQ multiplex PCR; TCRdb's copy has only in-frame clones and leaves some out. The data show about 220,000 clones, 84% seen once. The sample taken for sequencing was peripheral blood. The receptors were gathered from a woman in her sixties who had recovered from COVID-19. Both conserved end residues are part of each CDR3. The D gene is left open where the match is weak. A row's size may be missing; if present it is once, few, many or a size class.

V,D,J,size,DNA,CDR3
TRBV4-2,NA,TRBJ2-7,NA,TGTGCCAGCAGCCCGAAGTGGACAGCTAGCTCCTACGAGCAGTACTTC,CASSPKWTASSYEQYF
TRBV27,NA,TRBJ1-6,once,TGTGCCAGCCCTGCCCCGAGGGTGGTTATTTCACCCCTCCACTTT,CASPAPRVVISPLHF
TRBV6-5,TRBD1,TRBJ2-7,NA,TGTGCCAGCAGCCCCTTGCCGGGACAGGGATACGAGCAGTACTTC,CASSPLPGQGYEQYF
TRBV7-7,NA,TRBJ2-5,NA,TGTGCTAGCAGCCTAAGTGTTTTTGAGACCCAGTACTTC,CASSLSVFETQYF
TRBV6-5,NA,TRBJ1-1,NA,TGTGCCAGCAGTTGGGGGGAGAACACTGAAGCTTTCTTT,CASSWGENTEAFF
TRBV7-2,NA,TRBJ2-7,NA,TGTGCCAGCAGCCCCATCAGGGGTGGGGAGCAGTACTTC,CASSPIRGGEQYF
TRBV5-6,NA,TRBJ1-4,NA,TGTGCCAGCAGCTTTTCGAGCGCGAGTGAAAAACTGTTTTTT,CASSFSSASEKLFF
TRBV29-1,TRBD2,TRBJ2-5,few,TGCAGCGTCGGGACTAGCAGGGAGACCCAGTACTTC,CSVGTSRETQYF
TRBV24-1,NA,TRBJ2-1,NA,TGTGCCACCAGTGTGGAGGGGACGAATGAGCAGTTCTTC,CATSVEGTNEQFF
TRBV9,TRBD2,TRBJ2-1,few,TGTGCCAGCAGTGGCGGGACTAGCGACTCCTACAATGAGCAGTTCTTC,CASSGGTSDSYNEQFF
TRBV5-4,NA,TRBJ1-2,NA,TGTGCCAGCAGCTTGGGGATCGGGTCCTATGGCTACACCTTC,CASSLGIGSYGYTF
TRBV19,NA,TRBJ1-3,NA,TGTGCCAGTAGCCGAAGCAGGCCAGACCTAAACTCTGGAAACACCATATATTTT,CASSRSRPDLNSGNTIYF
TRBV6-6,NA,TRBJ2-7,NA,TGTGCCAGCAGTTACTCGTGGCCCTACGAGCAGTACTTC,CASSYSWPYEQYF
TRBV5-4,NA,TRBJ1-2,NA,TGTGCCAGCAGCTTGCGGGCAGGGGTCGGCTACACCTTC,CASSLRAGVGYTF
TRBV11-2,TRBD1,TRBJ2-7,NA,TGTGCCAGCAGGGGACAGGGAATCTACGAGCAGTACTTC,CASRGQGIYEQYF
TRBV2,NA,TRBJ1-2,NA,TGTGCCAGCCACGGAGCGAACTATGGCTACACCTTC,CASHGANYGYTF
TRBV30,TRBD2,TRBJ2-1,NA,TGTGCCTGGAGTGACAATCTAGCGGTGTTCGATGAGCAGTTCTTC,CAWSDNLAVFDEQFF
TRBV4-1,NA,TRBJ1-1,NA,TGCGCCAGCAGCCGAATGACAGTGGGGCGCACTGAAGCTTTCTTT,CASSRMTVGRTEAFF
TRBV9,TRBD1,TRBJ1-2,few,TGTGCCAGCAGGGGACAGGGGGCGACCTATGGCTACACCTTC,CASRGQGATYGYTF
TRBV30,TRBD1,TRBJ1-1,NA,TGTGCCTGGGACAGGGGCATGAACACTGAAGCTTTCTTT,CAWDRGMNTEAFF
TRBV11-2,NA,TRBJ1-4,once,TGTGCCAGCAGCTCCCCGAGGGGGGAAAAACTGTTTTTT,CASSSPRGEKLFF
TRBV5-6,NA,TRBJ2-5,NA,TGTGCCAGCAGCTCACTATTCGGGACAAATCAAGAGACCCAGTACTTC,CASSSLFGTNQETQYF
TRBV5-6,NA,TRBJ2-7,NA,TGTGCCAGCAGCTTGTTCAGGGAAATGGGCGAGCAGTACTTC,CASSLFREMGEQYF
TRBV4-2,NA,TRBJ2-1,once,TGTGCCAGCAGCCAAGAAGGGGGGGGGCCTTTTTGGAATGAGCAGTTCTTC,CASSQEGGGPFWNEQFF
TRBV9,TRBD2,TRBJ2-7,NA,TGTGCCAGCAGCGTACAAGCGGGGGGGCGATCCTACGAGCAGTACTTC,CASSVQAGGRSYEQYF
TRBV18,TRBD1,TRBJ1-2,once,TGTGCCAGCTCGCGGGACAGGGAGTATTATGGCTACACCTTC,CASSRDREYYGYTF
TRBV5-5,TRBD2,TRBJ2-7,NA,TGTGCCAGCAGAACGGATCCGGCGGGGGGCCCTTCCTACGAGCAGTACTTC,CASRTDPAGGPSYEQYF
TRBV6-5,TRBD1,TRBJ1-4,NA,TGTGCCAGCAGTTACGGACAGGGATTTGAAAAACTGTTTTTT,CASSYGQGFEKLFF
TRBV19,TRBD1,TRBJ2-3,NA,TGTGCCAGTACGACAGGGGGGATCTCTAGCACAGATACGCAGTATTTT,CASTTGGISSTDTQYF
TRBV5-8,NA,TRBJ2-1,once,TGTGCCAGCAGCTCCACTGCGAGCTCCTACAATGAGCAGTTCTTC,CASSSTASSYNEQFF